These 26 T cell receptor beta chains share one sample of origin, sequenced in a study of cytomegalovirus exposure and HLA in healthy donors. Primers for the PCR totalled 60 Vbeta and 13 Jbeta. Some clones are missing from TCRdb's copy, which holds only in-frame ones; the method was immunoSEQ multiplex PCR. The sample carries about 120,000 clones, approximately 80% recorded once. Specimen: PBMCs. These TCRs come from a middle-aged man in good health and CMV-seropositive.

The chain joins TRBV2 to TRBJ2-2; D is unresolved. The CDR3 totals 13 residues. Trimming pared 5 bases from V and 4 bases from J, leaving 8 bases between. The V gene's germline CDR1 is SNHLY and CDR2 FYNNEI. DNA of the CDR3: TGTGCCAGCAGTACAGACGGCACCGGGGAGCTGTTTTTT. Amino acid sequence: CASSTDGTGELFF.

The rearrangement joins TRBV19 to TRBJ2-2; TRBD1 matches at 7 bases. Germline loops: CDR1 LNHDA, CDR2 SQIVND (reference sequence). The length of the CDR3 is 16 residues. V was pared by 5 bases and J by 4 bases, with 10 bases of the junction left unmatched. The CDR3 bases are TGTGCCAGTAGTCCCGTAACGACAGGGCGCACCGGGGAGCTGTTTTTT. Protein: CASSPVTTGRTGELFF.

This clone came up a few times. The chain combines TRBV2 with TRBJ2-5; D is possibly TRBD2 (6 bases). This CDR3 has 14 residues. Trimming pared 6 bases from V and 4 bases from J, leaving 15 bases between. Germline CDR1 and CDR2: SNHLY and FYNNEI. CDR3 in DNA: TGTGCCAGCAGGCCGGCCATGGGGGGAGAGACCCAGTACTTC. Amino acid sequence: CASRPAMGGETQYF. Combining the CDR3 with reference TRBV2 and TRBJ2-5 gives the whole variable domain EPEVTQTPSHQVTQMGQEVILRCVPISNHLYFYWYRQILGQKVEFLVSFYNNEISEKSEIFDDQFSVERPDGSNFTLKIRSTKLEDSAMYFCASRPAMGGETQYFGPGTRLLVL.

The chain couples TRBV19 to TRBJ2-2; a possible D gene is TRBD1 (6 bases). This CDR3 spans 15 amino acids. Germline V lookup: CDR1 LNHDA, CDR2 SQIVND (reference sequence). The germline V and J ends were trimmed by 0 bases and 2 bases, with 7 bases remaining between them. CDR3 DNA: TGTGCCAGTAGTATAGAGGGGGCCAACACCGGGGAGCTGTTTTTT. It translates to CASSIEGANTGELFF. The full variable domain, its missing parts supplied by reference TRBV19 and TRBJ2-2, is DGGITQSPKYLFRKEGQNVTLSCEQNLNHDAMYWYRQDPGQGLRLIYYSQIVNDFQKGDIAEGYSVSREKKESFPLTVTSAQKNPTAFYLCASSIEGANTGELFFGEGSRLTVL.

The genes are TRBV5-5 and TRBJ2-7; 8 bases line up with TRBD1. The CDR3 is made up of 15 amino acids. Germline CDR1 reads SGHKS; CDR2 reads YYEKEE (reference sequence). The ends lost 4 bases at V and 3 bases at J; junction bases unmatched: 9. CDR3: CASSPRPGQGYEQYF. As DNA, the CDR3 is TGTGCCAGCAGCCCCCGTCCTGGACAGGGCTACGAGCAGTACTTC.

The chain uses TRBV4-2 and TRBJ2-3, with 12 bases lining up with TRBD1. In germline, CDR1 is LGHNA, CDR2 YNFKEQ. The CDR3 has 18 residues. The V and J ends lost 1 base and 4 bases, in that order; junction bases with no gene match: 9. The DNA for the CDR3 is TGTGCCAGCAGCCAAGGGGGGGGGACAGGGGGCTCCTCAGATACGCAGTATTTT. Amino acids: CASSQGGGTGGSSDTQYF.

DNA for the CDR3: TGTGCCAGTAGTCCCGTCGGGGGACAGGGGGGATACGAGCAGTACTTC. It encodes CASSPVGGQGGYEQYF. V gene TRBV19 combines with J gene TRBJ2-7; 11 positions agree with TRBD1. This CDR3 has 16 amino acids. The V gene's germline CDR1 is LNHDA and CDR2 SQIVND (reference sequence). The ends lost 5 bases at V and 4 bases at J; junction bases unmatched: 10.

The rearrangement joins TRBV18 to TRBJ2-1, with 10 bases fitting TRBD1. Germline V gene sequence: CDR1 KGHSH, CDR2 LQKENI. This CDR3 has 20 amino acids. With V trimmed by 0 bases and J by 1 base, 12 bases remained unmatched. The CDR3 DNA follows: TGTGCCAGCTCACCACCCTGGACAGGGGGGCGTTATGGGTCCTACAATGAGCAGTTCTTC. This codes for CASSPPWTGGRYGSYNEQFF.

The CDR3 here is CASGNFNYGYTF. CDR3 DNA: TGTGCTAGTGGAAACTTTAACTATGGCTACACCTTC. J is TRBJ1-2 and V is TRBV12-5; D is ambiguous. The V and J ends lost 6 bases and 1 base respectively, with 6 bases between them. The CDR3 extends over 12 amino acids. Germline-derived CDR1 and CDR2 are LGHNT and FRNRAP.

Turning to this clone: Its ends do not fully match the called genes, so a read error is possible. This chain links TRBV5-4 with TRBJ2-1, with 10 bases that match TRBD2. The CDR3 is 14 residues long. From germline, CDR1 is SGHNT and CDR2 YYREEE (reference sequence). The CDR3 DNA is TGCGCCAGCAGCCCTAGCGGGGGTTACAATGAGCAGTTCTTC. Translated, it gives CASSPSGGYNEQFF.

The chain carries TRBV9 and TRBJ2-1, with 7 nucleotides matching TRBD2. The junction had 9 bases not matched to a gene; V was cut back by 5 bases and J by 1 base. From germline, CDR1 is SGDLS and CDR2 YYNGEE. The CDR3 sequence is 16 residues long. The CDR3, as DNA: TGTGCCAGCAGTGGACACGCGCGGGGGTCCTACAATGAGCAGTTCTTC. This sequence encodes CASSGHARGSYNEQFF.

The chain employs TRBV7-8 and TRBJ1-5; possible D gene TRBD1, 5 bases. The CDR3 totals 15 residues. V lost 0 bases and J lost 7, with 13 bases in between. Germline lookup yields CDR1 SGHVS and CDR2 FQNEAQ. The CDR3 here is CASSLAGGTRQPQHF. The CDR3 DNA reads as TGTGCCAGCAGCTTAGCCGGGGGGACCAGGCAGCCCCAGCATTTT.

The gene calls are TRBV19 and TRBJ1-5, with TRBD1 identical over 9 bases. Germline CDR1 LNHDA, CDR2 SQIVND (reference sequence). The CDR3 runs to 15 residues. Trimming took 6 bases from V and 7 from J; bases not matched to a gene: 10. Written as DNA, the CDR3 is TGTGCCAGTAGGGGACAGGGCGGTAATAGCCAGCCCCAGCATTTT. Encoded protein: CASRGQGGNSQPQHF.

A few counts support this clone. The rearrangement links TRBV6-1 to TRBJ1-1, with D possibly TRBD1 on 5 matching bases. CDR1 MNHNS and CDR2 SASEGT come from the germline V gene. The V gene lost 6 bases and the J gene lost 7 bases, with 15 bases spanning the gap. This CDR3 comprises 13 residues. The CDR3 sequence: CASSVGRTLEAFF. As DNA, the CDR3 is TGTGCCAGCAGCGTGGGTAGGACACTTGAAGCTTTCTTT.

The V call is TRBV19, the J call TRBJ2-6, with TRBD1 as a possible D gene (5 bases). Deletions cut 6 bases from V and 1 base from J, with 10 bases between. The CDR3 extends over 15 amino acids. The germline V gene has CDR1 LNHDA and CDR2 SQIVND (reference sequence). The CDR3 bases are TGTGCCAGTAGGAAGACAGCGTCTGGGGCCAACGTCCTGACTTTC. Its protein is CASRKTASGANVLTF.

J is TRBJ1-1 and V is TRBV5-4; D is uncertain. The CDR3 totals 14 residues. Germline V CDR1 and CDR2: SGHNT, YYREEE (reference sequence). V lost 2 bases and J lost 1, with 9 bases in between. The CDR3, as DNA: TGTGCCAGCAGCTTCCGGCGGGCGAACACTGAAGCTTTCTTT. Translated: CASSFRRANTEAFF.

V is TRBV9 and J is TRBJ2-2; no clear D gene. V gave up 3 bases and J gave up 1 base, with 7 bases separating them. CDR3 length: 14 amino acids. CDR1 is SGDLS and CDR2 is YYNGEE in the germline V gene. The CDR3 is CASSAHGNTGELFF. CDR3 bases: TGTGCCAGCAGCGCCCACGGGAACACCGGGGAGCTGTTTTTT.

The rearrangement links TRBV4-3 to TRBJ1-2; D possibly corresponds to TRBD1 (6 bases). Trimming stripped 0 bases from V and 8 bases from J, with 19 bases between. Per the germline V gene, CDR1 is LGHNA and CDR2 is YSLEER. The CDR3 is made up of 16 amino acids. The CDR3 loop is CASSQDKAGDLSGYTF. DNA of the CDR3: TGCGCCAGCAGCCAAGATAAGGCAGGGGACCTCTCCGGCTACACCTTC.

The chain joins TRBV11-2 to TRBJ1-4, with D perhaps matching TRBD1 (5 bases). The V and J ends lost 3 bases and 0 bases respectively, with 8 bases between them. The germline gives CDR1 SGHAT, CDR2 FQNNGV. This CDR3 is 15 amino acids long. CDR3 residues: CASSFTTATNEKLFF. CDR3 nucleotides: TGTGCCAGCAGCTTTACGACAGCAACTAATGAAAAACTGTTTTTT.

The chain is built from TRBV4-1 and TRBJ2-3, with 10 positions matching TRBD2. J was trimmed by 1 base and V by 7 bases; bases with no gene match: 11. Germline CDR1 and CDR2: MGHRA and YSYEKL. The length of the CDR3 is 17 residues. CDR3 in amino acids: CASTQGRLAGGTDTQYF. CDR3 bases: TGCGCCAGCACGCAGGGAAGGCTAGCGGGGGGCACAGATACGCAGTATTTT.

This chain uses TRBV5-1 with TRBJ2-7, with D maybe TRBD1 (5 bases). This CDR3 is built from 15 residues. CDR1 is SGHRS and CDR2 is YFSETQ in the germline V gene. Trimming removed 4 bases at V and 5 bases at J, with 19 bases between. The DNA for the CDR3 is TGCGCCAGCAGCCCTGTAGGTGGGAAACAGGACGAGCAGTACTTC. It is translated as CASSPVGGKQDEQYF.

The V gene is TRBV19, the J gene TRBJ2-7; D might be TRBD2 (6 bases). Trimming removed 5 bases at V and 0 bases at J, with 8 bases between. The CDR3 consists of 13 residues. Germline-derived CDR1 and CDR2 are LNHDA and SQIVND (reference sequence). CDR3: CASSSGDSYEQYF. As DNA, the CDR3 is TGTGCCAGTAGTTCGGGGGACTCCTACGAGCAGTACTTC.

The genes are TRBV15 and TRBJ2-5, with TRBD2 matching 13 bases. Germline V lookup: CDR1 LNHNV, CDR2 YYDKDF (reference sequence). The CDR3 extends over 17 amino acids. V shed 3 bases and J 4 bases; nucleotides not matched to a gene: 8. The CDR3 sequence: CATSSPTSGGFGETQYF. The CDR3 DNA sequence: TGTGCCACCAGCAGCCCGACTAGCGGGGGGTTTGGAGAGACCCAGTACTTC.

Turning to this clone: Other DNA variants within this sample encode the same CDR3. The chain is built from TRBV6-5 and TRBJ1-2; 7 nucleotides align to TRBD1. Germline V gene sequence: CDR1 MNHEY, CDR2 SVGAGI. Trimming took 5 bases from V and 4 from J; bases not matched to a gene: 1. CDR3 length: 12 residues. The CDR3 here is CASSRDSYGYTF. CDR3 nucleotides: TGTGCCAGCAGTCGGGACAGCTATGGCTACACCTTC.

The chain carries TRBV25-1 and TRBJ2-3, with 7 bases lining up with TRBD2. This CDR3 comprises 14 residues. V dropped 4 bases and J dropped 2; count of bases not matched to a gene: 3. In germline, CDR1 is MGHDK, CDR2 SYGVNS. CDR3: CASSAAGDTDTQYF. The CDR3 bases are TGTGCCAGCAGTGCTGCGGGGGACACAGATACGCAGTATTTT.

The rearrangement links TRBV18 to TRBJ1-1; 7 bases align to TRBD1. The ends lost 3 bases at V and 5 bases at J; junction bases unmatched: 9. The CDR3 runs to 15 residues. In germline, CDR1 is KGHSH, CDR2 LQKENI. DNA of the CDR3: TGTGCCAGCTCACCCCGACAGGGTTTAGGGACTGAAGCTTTCTTT. It yields the protein CASSPRQGLGTEAFF.